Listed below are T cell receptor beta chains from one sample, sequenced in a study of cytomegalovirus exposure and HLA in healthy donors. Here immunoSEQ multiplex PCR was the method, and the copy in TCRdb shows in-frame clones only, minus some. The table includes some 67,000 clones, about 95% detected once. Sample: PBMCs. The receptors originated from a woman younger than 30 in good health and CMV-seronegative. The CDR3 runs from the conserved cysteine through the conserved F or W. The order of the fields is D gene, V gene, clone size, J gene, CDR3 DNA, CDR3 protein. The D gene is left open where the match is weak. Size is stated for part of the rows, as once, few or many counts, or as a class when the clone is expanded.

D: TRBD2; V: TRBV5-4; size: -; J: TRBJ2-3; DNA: TGTGCCAGCAGAGAAATCCGGACTAGCGCCGATACGCAGTATTTT; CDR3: CASREIRTSADTQYF
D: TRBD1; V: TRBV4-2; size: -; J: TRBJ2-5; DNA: TGTGCCAGCAGCCGTTCGACAGGGGCTGGGGGTGAGACCCAGTACTTC; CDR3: CASSRSTGAGGETQYF
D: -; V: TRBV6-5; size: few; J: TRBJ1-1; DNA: TGTGCCAGCAGTTACTCTAGGGGTACGCACACTGAAGCTTTCTTT; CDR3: CASSYSRGTHTEAFF
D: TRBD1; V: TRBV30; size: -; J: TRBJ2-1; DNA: TGTGCCATGAACAGGGGGCAGGACAATGAGCAGTTCTTC; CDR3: CAMNRGQDNEQFF
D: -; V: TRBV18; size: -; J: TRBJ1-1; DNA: TGTGCCAGCTCACCAAGCCAACCCTCGGGGTCCACTGAAGCTTTCTTT; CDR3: CASSPSQPSGSTEAFF
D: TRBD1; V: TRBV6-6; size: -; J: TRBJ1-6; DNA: TGTGCCAGCAGTCCTTCGACAGGGCGGAATTCACCCCTCCACTTT; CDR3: CASSPSTGRNSPLHF
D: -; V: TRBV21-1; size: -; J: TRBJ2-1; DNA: TGTGCCAGCAGTCCGGGACTAGCGGGGGGGAGCAATGAGCAGTTCTTC; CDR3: CASSPGLAGGSNEQFF
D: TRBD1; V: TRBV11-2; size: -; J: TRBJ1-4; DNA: TGTGCCAGCAGCGGCCCATGGGACAGGGGAGGGGCAAATGAAAAACTGTTTTTT; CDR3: CASSGPWDRGGANEKLFF
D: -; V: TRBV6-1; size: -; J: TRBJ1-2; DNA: TGTGCCAGCATACGGCAGGGGACGACTTTGGACGGCTACACCTTC; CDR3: CASIRQGTTLDGYTF
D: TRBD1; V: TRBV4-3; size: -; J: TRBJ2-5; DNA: TGCGCCAGCAGCCAAGATCTTGGACAGGGCGGGGAGACCCAGTACTTC; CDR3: CASSQDLGQGGETQYF
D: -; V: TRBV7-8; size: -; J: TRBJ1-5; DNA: TGTGCCAGCAGCACCCGGAGAGGGTTGAGCAATCAGCCCCAGCATTTT; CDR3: CASSTRRGLSNQPQHF
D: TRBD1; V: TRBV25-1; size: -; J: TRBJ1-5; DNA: TGTGCCAGCAGCCGAGGACAGGGCGGGCCCCAGCATTTT; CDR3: CASSRGQGGPQHF
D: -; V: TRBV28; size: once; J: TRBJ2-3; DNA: TGTGCCAGCACCGACAGTTTGGATACGCAGTATTTT; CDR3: CASTDSLDTQYF
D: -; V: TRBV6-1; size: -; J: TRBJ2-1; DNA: TGTGCCAGCAGTGACCTACTTGCGTCGAATGAGCAGTTCTTC; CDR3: CASSDLLASNEQFF
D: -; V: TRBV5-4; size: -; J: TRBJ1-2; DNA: TGTGCCAGCAGCCCGCAGGTGGACTATGGCTACACCTTC; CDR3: CASSPQVDYGYTF
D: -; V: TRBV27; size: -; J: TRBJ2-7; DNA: TGTGCCAGCAGTCCCAGTATACGGGGGGCCGCCCACGAGCAGTACTTC; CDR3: CASSPSIRGAAHEQYF
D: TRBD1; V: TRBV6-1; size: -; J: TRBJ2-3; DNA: TGTGCCAGCAGTGCCGTGACAGGGGGCACAGATACGCAGTATTTT; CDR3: CASSAVTGGTDTQYF
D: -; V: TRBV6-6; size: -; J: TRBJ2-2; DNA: TGTGCCAGCAGCCCAGGGGGGGAGCTGTTTTTT; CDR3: CASSPGGELFF
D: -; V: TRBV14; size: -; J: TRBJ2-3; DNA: TGTGCCAGCAGCCAAAGCCGTGGGGCCACAGATACGCAGTATTTT; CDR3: CASSQSRGATDTQYF
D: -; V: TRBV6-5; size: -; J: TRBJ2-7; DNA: TGTGCCAGCAGGGACGGTCCATGGTCAGAGGGGTACTTC; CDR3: CASRDGPWSEGYF
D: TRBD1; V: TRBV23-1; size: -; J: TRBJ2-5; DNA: TGCGCCAGCAGTCAATCTACGGGACAGGAACTCCAAGAGACCCAGTACTTC; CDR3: CASSQSTGQELQETQYF
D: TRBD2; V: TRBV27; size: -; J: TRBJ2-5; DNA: TGTGCCAGCAGCCTAGCGGGCGGGGAGACCCAGTACTTC; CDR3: CASSLAGGETQYF
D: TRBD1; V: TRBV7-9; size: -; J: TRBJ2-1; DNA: TGTGCCAGCAGCTTAATACAGGGGAATTACAATGAGCAGTTCTTC; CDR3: CASSLIQGNYNEQFF
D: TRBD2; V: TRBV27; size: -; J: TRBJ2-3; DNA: TGTGCCAGCAGACCGACGGGCCTAGCGGGAGCGACAGATACGCAGTATTTT; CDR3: CASRPTGLAGATDTQYF
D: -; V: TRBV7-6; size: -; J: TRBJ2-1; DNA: TGTGCCAGCAGCTTACAGAGGAGTTCGTTGGATGAGCAGTTCTTC; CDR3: CASSLQRSSLDEQFF
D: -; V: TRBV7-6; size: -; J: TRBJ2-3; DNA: TGTGCCAGCAGCTTCGTGGGGGGACGGGGTTACACAGATACGCAGTATTTT; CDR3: CASSFVGGRGYTDTQYF
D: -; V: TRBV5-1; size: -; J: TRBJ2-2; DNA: TGCGCCAGCAGCTTGACAGCCGGGGAGCTGTTTTTT; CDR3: CASSLTAGELFF
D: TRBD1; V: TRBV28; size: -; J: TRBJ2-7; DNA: TGTGCCAGCAGTGTTGACAGGGGAACCTACGAGCAGTACTTC; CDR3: CASSVDRGTYEQYF
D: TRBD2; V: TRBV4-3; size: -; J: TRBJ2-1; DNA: TGCGCCAGCAGCCTCCGACTAGCCTGGGAGCAGTTCTTC; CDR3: CASSLRLAWEQFF
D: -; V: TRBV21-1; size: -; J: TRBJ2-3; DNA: TGTGCCAGCAGCAAAGTGACTAGCGGGAGGGCAGACTACACAGATACGCAGTATTTT; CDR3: CASSKVTSGRADYTDTQYF
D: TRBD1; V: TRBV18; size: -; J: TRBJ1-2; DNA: TGTGCCAGCTCACCACCGACAGGGGGGAACTATGGCTACACCTTC; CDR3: CASSPPTGGNYGYTF
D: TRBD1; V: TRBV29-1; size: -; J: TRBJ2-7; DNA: TGCAGCGGGGGACAGTTGTACGAGCAGTACTTC; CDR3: CSGGQLYEQYF
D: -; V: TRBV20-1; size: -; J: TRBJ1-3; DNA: TGCAGTGCTCACTCTGGAAACACCATATATTTT; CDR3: CSAHSGNTIYF
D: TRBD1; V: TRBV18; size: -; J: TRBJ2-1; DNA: TGTGCCAGCTCACAAAGTACAGGGGGCGCAGACAATGAGCAGTTCTTC; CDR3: CASSQSTGGADNEQFF
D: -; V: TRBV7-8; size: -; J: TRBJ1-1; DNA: TGTGCCAGCAGCTTGACAGTTTTGAACACTGAAGCTTTCTTT; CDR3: CASSLTVLNTEAFF
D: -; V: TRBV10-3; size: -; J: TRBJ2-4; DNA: TGTGCCATCAGTGAATTGTGGGCGGGACCAAAAAACATTCAGTACTTC; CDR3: CAISELWAGPKNIQYF
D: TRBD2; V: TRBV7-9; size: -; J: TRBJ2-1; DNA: TGTGCCAGCAGCTTAGCGGGGGGGAGTGAGCAGTTCTTC; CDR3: CASSLAGGSEQFF
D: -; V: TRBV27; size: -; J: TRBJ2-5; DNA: TGTGCCAGCAGTATCGGGGAGACCCAGTACTTC; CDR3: CASSIGETQYF
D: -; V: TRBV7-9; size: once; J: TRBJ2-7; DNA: TGTGCCAGTTCTTTCGGGAACACATACGAGCAGTACTTC; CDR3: CASSFGNTYEQYF
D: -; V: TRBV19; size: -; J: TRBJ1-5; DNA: TGTGCCAGTAGTATTCGGAGGCCGCCCGGAGATCAGCCCCAGCATTTT; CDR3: CASSIRRPPGDQPQHF
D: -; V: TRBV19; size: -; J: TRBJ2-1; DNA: TGTGCCAGTAGTATCGTATCCGACAATGAGCAGTTCTTC; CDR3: CASSIVSDNEQFF
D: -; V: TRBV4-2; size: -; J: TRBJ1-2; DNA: TGTGCCAGCAGCCAAGAAGCAGGGGTCGACTATGGCTACACCTTC; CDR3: CASSQEAGVDYGYTF
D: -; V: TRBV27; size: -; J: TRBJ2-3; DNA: TGTGCCAGCAGTTTACAGAGCACAGATACGCAGTATTTT; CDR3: CASSLQSTDTQYF
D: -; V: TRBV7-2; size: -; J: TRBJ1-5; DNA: TGTGCCAGCAGCTTTTCTACAGGTGGTTGGGAACCCCAGCATTTT; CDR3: CASSFSTGGWEPQHF
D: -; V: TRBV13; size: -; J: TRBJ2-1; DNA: TGTGCCACAGGTGGGGGCGATTTGTATGAGCAGTTCTTC; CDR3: CATGGGDLYEQFF
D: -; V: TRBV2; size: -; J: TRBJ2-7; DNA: TGTGCCAGCAACGCGGGGACCTACGAGCAGTACTTC; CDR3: CASNAGTYEQYF
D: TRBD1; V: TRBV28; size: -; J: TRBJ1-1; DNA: TGTGCCAGCAGCCGTGGACAGGGAGGAAAAGCTTTCTTT; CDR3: CASSRGQGGKAFF
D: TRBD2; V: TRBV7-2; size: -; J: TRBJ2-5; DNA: TGTGCCCTAGCGGGAGATGAGACCCAGTACTTC; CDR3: CALAGDETQYF
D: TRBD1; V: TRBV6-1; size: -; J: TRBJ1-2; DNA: TGTGCCAGCAGTGAAGTTGACAGGGGGCCTAACTATGGCTACACCTTC; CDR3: CASSEVDRGPNYGYTF
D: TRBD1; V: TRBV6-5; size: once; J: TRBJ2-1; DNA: TGTGCCAGCAGTTACGGGGACAGGGGTAAGCAGTTCTTC; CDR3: CASSYGDRGKQFF
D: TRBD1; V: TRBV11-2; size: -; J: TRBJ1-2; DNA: TGTGCCAGCAGCCTTGGGACAGGGTATGGCTACACCTTC; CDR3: CASSLGTGYGYTF
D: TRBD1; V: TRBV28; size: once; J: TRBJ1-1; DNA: TGTGCCAGCAGTTTTACAGGGGGCGCAGTGGGGACTGAAGCTTTCTTT; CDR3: CASSFTGGAVGTEAFF
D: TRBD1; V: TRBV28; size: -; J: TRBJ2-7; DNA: TGTGCCAGCAGCTCGAGGCAGGGGGCCTTCTCCTACGAGCAGTACTTC; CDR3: CASSSRQGAFSYEQYF
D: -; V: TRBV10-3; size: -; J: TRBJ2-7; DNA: TGTGCCATCAGTGAGGGGGCTTACGAGCAGTACTTC; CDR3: CAISEGAYEQYF
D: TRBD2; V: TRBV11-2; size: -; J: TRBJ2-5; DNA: TGTGCCAGCAGCCAGGGACTAGCGGGAGCAGAGACCCAGTACTTC; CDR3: CASSQGLAGAETQYF
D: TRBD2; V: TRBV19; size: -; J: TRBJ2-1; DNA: TGTGCCAGTAGTATCGCCGCGCGGACTAGCGGACACAATGAGCAGTTCTTC; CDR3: CASSIAARTSGHNEQFF
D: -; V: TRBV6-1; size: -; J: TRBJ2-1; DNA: TGTGCCAGCATTGAACATCCGGGGTTGGGTAACAATGAGCAGTTCTTC; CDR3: CASIEHPGLGNNEQFF